This T cell receptor (beta chain) is drawn from a study of T cell changes during pregnancy in multiple sclerosis. Produced via immunoSEQ multiplex PCR; TCRdb's table is partial and in-frame only. The table lists 35,000 to 50,000 clones, roughly nine tenths of them singletons. The CDR3 consists of 12 residues. V dropped 5 bases and J dropped 4 bases, with 9 bases sitting between them. The germline CDR1 and CDR2 sequences are MNHEY and SVGAGI. The V and J genes are TRBV6-5 and TRBJ2-7; D is uncertain. The sequence derives from a female donor with multiple sclerosis, enrolled in a pregnancy study. Here the sequenced sample was CD4+ T cells from peripheral blood mononuclear cells, taken in the second trimester of pregnancy. The chain's CDR3 is CASSQTRYEQYF. CDR3 DNA: TGTGCCAGCAGTCAGACACGTTACGAGCAGTACTTC.